The 11 T cell receptor beta chains listed next were all sequenced from one sample in a study of human T cells and chemical hapten exposure (dated by TCRdb to the early 2020s). What the time point label conveys for this sample: pre-sensitization, week 0. According to the study, the label for this sample's treatment or condition signals: therapeutic diphenylcyclopropenone sensitization with weekly scalp DPC. Library prep was done by RACE. Sequenced using a NextSeq 500. TCRdb's own reprocessing of the public reads used fastp at Q25 and MiXCR and kept productive beta chains. Entries are consolidated by CDR3 protein sequence, retaining the most common genes and DNA. The sample table records 300,000 to 400,000 distinct CDR3 sequences; 5.1% of these occur just once. 2% to 3% of the sample rests with the top ten. Sequencing used whole blood, obtained in connection with sensitization to the hapten diphenylcyclopropenone (DPC). These receptor sequences come from a woman in her forties or fifties with alopecia areata. Some clones in this sample may be carry-over from other donors' samples.

This clonotype was recorded a few times. The chain carries TRBV12-3 or TRBV12-4 and TRBJ2-7; D remains unclear. This CDR3 is 16 amino acids long. With 4 bases removed from V and 0 bases from J, the gap between germline ends came to 16 bases. CDR3 amino acids: CASSSLPRALSYEQYF. CDR3 nucleotides: TGTGCCAGCAGTTCTCTCCCTAGGGCCCTCTCCTACGAGCAGTACTTC.

V usage is TRBV7-6 and J usage is TRBJ2-3; 13 nucleotides line up with TRBD2. The CDR3 extends over 16 amino acids. The V and J ends lost 7 bases and 4 bases, in that order; junction bases with no gene match: 8. Germline loops: CDR1 SGHVS, CDR2 FNYEAQ. CDR3 in DNA: TGTGCCAGCACCACTAGCGGGGGGGTTGGAGCAGATACGCAGTATTTT. Its protein product is CASTTSGGVGADTQYF.

J is TRBJ1-4 and V is TRBV4-1, with 7 bases identical to TRBD1. V gave up 2 bases and J gave up 7 bases; unmatched junction bases: 4. The CDR3 contains 14 residues. The germline V gene encodes CDR1 MGHRA and CDR2 YSYEKL. Here the CDR3 DNA reads TGCGCCAGCAGCCAATCCGGACAGGTTGAAAAACTGTTTTTT. It is translated as CASSQSGQVEKLFF.

In its sample, this clonotype was seen a few times. V gene TRBV5-1 combines with J gene TRBJ2-5, with TRBD2 identical over 12 bases. V trimming: 2 bases; J trimming: 6 bases; junction bases outside the gene matches: 5. The CDR3 loop spans 15 amino acids. The germline gives CDR1 SGHRS, CDR2 YFSETQ. The CDR3 protein is CASSFGLAGRKTQYF. The CDR3 nucleotides are TGCGCCAGCAGCTTCGGACTAGCGGGAAGGAAGACCCAGTACTTC.

This chain uses TRBV4-1 with TRBJ2-7; the match to TRBD2 covers 7 bases. This CDR3 is 14 amino acids long. V shed 4 bases, J shed 4 bases, and the junction held 7 bases outside the gene matches. Germline values: CDR1 MGHRA, CDR2 YSYEKL. The CDR3 here is CASSLMTSTYEQYF. The CDR3, as DNA: TGCGCCAGCAGCCTTATGACTAGCACTTACGAGCAGTACTTC.

This clonotype was detected ten times or more. The V and J genes are TRBV5-4 and TRBJ2-1; 11 bases are a match to TRBD1. The CDR3 is 15 amino acids. After removal of 4 bases from V and 5 bases from J, the junction contained 5 bases not matched to a gene. In germline, CDR1 is SGHNT, CDR2 YYREEE (reference sequence). In DNA form, the CDR3 reads TGTGCCAGCAGCCCTGGACAGGGGGCCCACAATGAGCAGTTCTTC. Its translation: CASSPGQGAHNEQFF.

This clonotype was seen more than once but under ten times. The V and J genes are TRBV29-1 and TRBJ2-7; 8 positions match TRBD1. The germline gives CDR1 SQVTM, CDR2 ANQGSEA. There are 15 residues in the CDR3. V was clipped by 0 bases and J by 0 bases; unmatched bases: 4. CDR3 amino acids: CSVEERDRYSYEQYF. Here the CDR3 DNA reads TGCAGCGTTGAAGAGAGGGACAGGTACTCCTACGAGCAGTACTTC.

This clonotype has a handful of counts. The CDR3 nucleotides read TGCAGTGCTAGAGATTTGGGCAGCTATTCCACCTACGAGCAGTACTTC. This encodes CSARDLGSYSTYEQYF. The chain couples TRBV20-1 to TRBJ2-7, with unresolved D. This CDR3 contains 16 residues. Between the trimmed V and J ends, which lost 0 bases and 2 bases, there was a span of 17 bases. Germline V gene sequence: CDR1 DFQATT, CDR2 SNEGSKA (reference sequence).

This sequence joins TRBV20-1 and TRBJ2-7; perhaps TRBD2 as D (5 bases). Trimming stripped 6 bases from V and 0 bases from J, with 15 bases between. The CDR3 is made up of 14 amino acids. From germline, CDR1 is DFQATT and CDR2 SNEGSKA (reference sequence). The CDR3 DNA is TGCAGTGCCCGGAGGTTGTTGAACTCCTACGAGCAGTACTTC. This translates into CSARRLLNSYEQYF.

This clonotype was recorded at least ten times. The V gene is TRBV9, the J gene TRBJ2-2, with TRBD1 identical over 8 bases. The CDR3 covers 15 residues. Unmatched junction bases numbered 1, after V lost 0 bases and J lost 3 bases. Germline CDR1 reads SGDLS; CDR2 reads YYNGEE. In DNA, the CDR3 is TGTGCCAGCAGCGTAGCAGGGGGCCACACCGGGGAGCTGTTTTTT. This gives the protein CASSVAGGHTGELFF.

This clonotype came up a few times. The genes are TRBV7-9 and TRBJ1-2; the D is unclear. CDR1 is SEHNR and CDR2 is FQNEAQ in the germline V gene (reference sequence). The CDR3 has 13 residues. Trimming removed 4 bases from V and 4 bases from J, with 10 bases in between. CDR3 amino acids: CASSSSGSYGYTF. The CDR3 DNA reads TGTGCCAGCAGCTCCTCAGGCAGCTATGGCTACACCTTC.